The 11 T cell receptor beta chains presented below share a single source sample, sequenced in a study of shared clonotypes between healthy human individuals. Libraries were prepared by immunoSEQ multiplex PCR; TCRdb keeps only in-frame clonotypes and omits some of them. This sample has roughly 2,500,000 clones, with more than 85% found just once. The source material was naive CD4+ T cells from PBMCs. As to subset: CD45RA+ positively selected. The receptors were sampled from a man younger than 35 in good health. Some clones in this sample may be carry-over from other donors' samples.

There are a few counts of this clone. The same CDR3 also results from other DNA sequences found in this sample. This chain connects TRBV7-3 to TRBJ1-1, with D uncertain. The CDR3 spans 13 residues. The V gene's germline CDR1 is SGHTA and CDR2 FQGTGA. Trimming removed 2 bases at V and 5 bases at J, with 9 bases between. This CDR3 is CASSLGLGTEAFF. Here the CDR3 DNA reads TGTGCCAGCAGCTTAGGCCTGGGGACTGAAGCTTTCTTT.

The J gene is TRBJ2-7, the V gene TRBV5-1; 10 nucleotides match TRBD1. The CDR3 sequence is 15 residues long. The junction had 2 bases not matched to a gene; V was cut back by 2 bases and J by 0 bases. Germline V CDR1 and CDR2: SGHRS, YFSETQ. The CDR3 DNA is TGCGCCAGCAGCTTTGGACAGGGGGACTCCTACGAGCAGTACTTC. It translates to CASSFGQGDSYEQYF.

The chain uses TRBV5-1 and TRBJ2-5; the match to TRBD1 covers 8 bases. This CDR3 contains 16 residues. Germline V gene lookup returns CDR1 SGHRS and CDR2 YFSETQ. V trimming: 3 bases; J trimming: 2 bases; junction bases outside the gene matches: 9. CDR3 sequence reads: CASSSSGTGGQETQYF. The DNA of the CDR3 is TGCGCCAGCAGCTCCTCCGGGACAGGCGGGCAAGAGACCCAGTACTTC.

This chain uses TRBV7-9 with TRBJ1-5; D is uncertain. Germline CDR1 reads SEHNR; CDR2 reads FQNEAQ (reference sequence). The CDR3 loop spans 13 amino acids. Trimming shortened V by 4 bases and J by 5 bases, and 9 bases separated the two germline ends. CDR3 region: CASSYTRDQPQHF. CDR3 coding DNA: TGTGCCAGCAGCTACACTAGGGATCAGCCCCAGCATTTT.

This clone was recorded a few times. The chain employs TRBV4-2 and TRBJ1-5; D gene unclear. Germline lookup yields CDR1 LGHNA and CDR2 YNFKEQ. V lost 2 bases to trimming and J lost 5 bases, with 13 bases between them. The CDR3 has 15 amino acids. For the CDR3, the DNA is TGTGCCAGCAGCCAATGGGGTTCGAAAGATCAGCCCCAGCATTTT. Encoded protein: CASSQWGSKDQPQHF.

Note on this clone: Other DNA sequences in the sample encode the same CDR3. The genes are TRBV28 and TRBJ1-2; no firm D call. This CDR3 is 11 amino acids long. Trimming cost V 6 bases and J 5 bases, with 7 bases left between them. Germline CDR1 and CDR2: MDHEN and SYDVKM. Written as DNA, the CDR3 is TGTGCCAGCAGCCACATTTATGGCTACACCTTC. Its protein product is CASSHIYGYTF.

The rearrangement uses TRBV28 and TRBJ1-6; D may be TRBD1 (6 bases). CDR1 is MDHEN and CDR2 is SYDVKM in the germline V gene. This CDR3 is built from 15 residues. Trimming stripped 3 bases from V and 7 bases from J, with 13 bases between. The CDR3 region has the DNA TGTGCCAGCAGTTTTGGTGGGGGCGGCAATTCACCCCTCCACTTT. Translating it yields CASSFGGGGNSPLHF. Complete variable domain (other parts from reference TRBV28 and TRBJ1-6): DVKVTQSSRYLVKRTGEKVFLECVQDMDHENMFWYRQDPGLGLRLIYFSYDVKMKEKGDIPEGYSVSREKKERFSLILESASTNQTSMYLCASSFGGGGNSPLHFGNGTRLTVT.

The chain combines TRBV6-1 with TRBJ2-5, with a tentative D call TRBD2 (6 bases). Judging by the DNA end, TRBJ2-7 fits better; the J call may be wrong. CDR1 is MNHNS, CDR2 SASEGT, per germline. CDR3 length equals 16 residues. The CDR3 sequence is CASSEPGGTSSYEQYF. The CDR3 coding sequence is TGTGCCAGCAGTGAACCCGGGGGAACAAGCTCCTACGAGCAGTACTTC.

The chain links TRBV18 to TRBJ1-2, with 9 bases matching TRBD1. Trimming cost V 1 base and J 5 bases; bases outside gene matches: 8. The germline gives CDR1 KGHSH, CDR2 LQKENI. The CDR3 consists of 16 residues. This chain's CDR3 is CASSPLTQGASYGYTF. The CDR3 coding sequence is TGTGCCAGCTCACCACTGACACAGGGGGCGTCATATGGCTACACCTTC.

The rearrangement joins TRBV2 to TRBJ2-1, with D possibly matching TRBD2 (6 bases). V lost 4 bases and J lost 7, with 14 bases in between. The germline CDR1 and CDR2 sequences are SNHLY and FYNNEI. This CDR3 has 14 residues. The CDR3 bases are TGTGCCAGCAGTGTGGAGGGGCCGGGGAATGAGCAGTTCTTC. Its protein is CASSVEGPGNEQFF.

The J gene is TRBJ2-5, the V gene TRBV5-6; the match to TRBD1 covers 7 bases. Germline CDR1 SGHDT, CDR2 YYEEEE. The CDR3 is made up of 14 amino acids. V was pared by 4 bases and J by 5 bases, with 8 bases of the junction left unmatched. The CDR3 reads CASSGGARGETQYF. The CDR3 bases are TGTGCCAGCAGCGGTGGGGCCAGGGGGGAGACCCAGTACTTC.